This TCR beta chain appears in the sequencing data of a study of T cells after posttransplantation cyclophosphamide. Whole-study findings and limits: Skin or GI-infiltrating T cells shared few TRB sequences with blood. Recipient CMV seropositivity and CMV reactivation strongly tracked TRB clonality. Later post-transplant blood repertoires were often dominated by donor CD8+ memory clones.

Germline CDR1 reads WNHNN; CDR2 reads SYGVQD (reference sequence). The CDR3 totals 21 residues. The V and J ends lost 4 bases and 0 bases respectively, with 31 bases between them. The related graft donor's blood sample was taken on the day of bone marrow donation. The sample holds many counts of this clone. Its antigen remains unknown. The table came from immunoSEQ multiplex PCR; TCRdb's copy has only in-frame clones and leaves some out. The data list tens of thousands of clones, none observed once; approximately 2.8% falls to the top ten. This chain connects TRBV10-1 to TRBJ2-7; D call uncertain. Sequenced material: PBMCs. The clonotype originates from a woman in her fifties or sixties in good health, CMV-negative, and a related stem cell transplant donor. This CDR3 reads CASSGFMVETQAARNSYEQYF. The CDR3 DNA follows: TGCGCCAGCAGTGGATTTATGGTAGAAACCCAGGCCGCGCGTAACTCCTACGAGCAGTACTTC.